The entry below gives a single T cell receptor beta chain sequence along with its context. RNA was isolated and reverse transcribed to cDNA, the sequencing template. Using immunoSEQ multiplex PCR, the repertoire was profiled, and TCRdb retains in-frame clones only, with some absent. There are more than 110,000 clones in the sample; 54% occur only once, and 15% to 20% lies in the top ten. The sample originates from a study of CD8+ T cells in alopecia areata. The wider study: Each day, treated patients took oral tofacitinib twice, at 5 to 10 mg per dose.

Treatment noted: oral pan-JAK inhibitor, 5-10 mg twice daily. Lesional scalp punch biopsies and peripheral blood came from alopecia areata patients. Between the trimmed V and J ends, which lost 0 bases and 1 base, there was a span of 7 bases. The CDR3 is 15 residues long. The germline V gene encodes CDR1 SGHRS and CDR2 YFSETQ. The V gene is TRBV5-1, the J gene TRBJ2-2; D is ambiguous. The input for sequencing was CD8+ T cells sorted from blood, taken at week 4, from a patient treated with tofacitinib. The source of this sequence is a human donor with alopecia areata. CDR3 protein: CASSLADGNTGELFF. The CDR3 DNA reads as TGCGCCAGCAGCTTGGCGGACGGGAACACCGGGGAGCTGTTTTTT.